This record looks at one TCR beta chain sequence and its context. This sample is part of a study of blood T cell repertoires in COVID-19. Study information: Sites in the United States, Italy and Spain provided acute and convalescent COVID-19 samples.

With 0 bases clipped from V and 9 bases from J, the junction kept 5 bases outside the gene matches. CDR1 is LGHNA and CDR2 is YSLEER in the germline V gene. The CDR3 consists of 16 residues. In the original analysis: Amplification from reference gene primers served as the basis for estimated nucleated cell counts. Using immunoSEQ multiplex PCR, the repertoire was profiled, and TCRdb retains in-frame clones only, with some absent. V and J calls and clone size are given by that table; D and trimming were obtained from the DNA. The sample includes approximately 200,000 clones, roughly 80% of them seen just once.

Sequencing was carried out using peripheral blood. The source of this sequence is a woman aged 80 or over with acute or convalescent COVID-19. The chain joins TRBV4-3 to TRBJ2-4; 13 nucleotides agree with TRBD2. The DNA for the CDR3 is TGCGCCAGCAGCCAAGAACTAGCGGGGGGGTTAAGCATTCAGTACTTC. Protein sequence: CASSQELAGGLSIQYF.